The 16 T cell receptor beta chains presented below share a single source sample, sequenced in a study of T cell changes during pregnancy in multiple sclerosis. Method: immunoSEQ multiplex PCR; TCRdb's copy keeps in-frame clones and lacks some. The sample yields approximately 97,000 clones, 90% to 95% seen once. The starting material was peripheral blood, obtained after pregnancy. The receptor set was obtained from a female donor in good health, enrolled as a control in a pregnancy study.

The chain joins TRBV9 to TRBJ1-3; D possibly corresponds to TRBD1 (5 bases). V dropped 2 bases and J dropped 3 bases, with 12 bases sitting between them. CDR1 and CDR2 (germline): SGDLS, YYNGEE. This CDR3 comprises 15 residues. In DNA form, the CDR3 reads TGTGCCAGCAGCGTTTCCGGGGGGTATGGAAACACCATATATTTT. Translation: CASSVSGGYGNTIYF.

The rearrangement uses TRBV18 and TRBJ1-1; 7 positions agree with TRBD1. The CDR3 consists of 14 residues. Per the germline V gene, CDR1 is KGHSH and CDR2 is LQKENI. The trim removed 4 bases at V and 4 bases at J, leaving 6 bases unmatched. The CDR3 sequence: CASSLSTGVTEAFF. Written as DNA, the CDR3 is TGTGCCAGCTCACTAAGCACAGGGGTCACTGAAGCTTTCTTT.

The rearrangement uses TRBV2 and TRBJ2-7; TRBD1 might be the D (6 bases). In germline, CDR1 is SNHLY, CDR2 FYNNEI. This CDR3 contains 13 residues. The germline V and J ends were trimmed by 6 bases and 7 bases, with 16 bases remaining between them. The CDR3 DNA follows: TGTGCCAGCAGAACCCGGGACATAGATGAGCAGTACTTC. It yields the protein CASRTRDIDEQYF.

This sequence joins TRBV28 and TRBJ2-7; TRBD2 agrees at 11 bases. Germline V gives CDR1 MDHEN, CDR2 SYDVKM. Trimming cost V 6 bases and J 2 bases; bases outside gene matches: 6. The CDR3 is 15 amino acids. CDR3 nucleotide sequence: TGTGCCAGCAGGCGTCTAGCGGGGGGTACCTACGAGCAGTACTTC. Amino acids: CASRRLAGGTYEQYF.

CDR3 loop: CASSPTRQGATGELFF. CDR3 coding DNA: TGTGCCAGCAGCCCCACCCGACAGGGGGCCACCGGGGAGCTGTTTTTT. J is TRBJ2-2 and V is TRBV7-3, with TRBD1 matching 10 bases. CDR1 SGHTA and CDR2 FQGTGA come from the germline V gene. The V gene end was trimmed by 5 bases and the J gene end by 4 bases; junction bases not matched to a gene: 7. The CDR3 sequence is 16 residues long.

V is TRBV4-2 and J is TRBJ1-1, with TRBD1 identical over 7 bases. The germline V gene has CDR1 LGHNA and CDR2 YNFKEQ. The CDR3 sequence is 16 residues long. V gave up 1 base and J gave up 5 bases; unmatched junction bases: 10. In DNA form, the CDR3 reads TGTGCCAGCAGCCAAGGGGGAGACAGGGTGGAGACTGAAGCTTTCTTT. Protein product: CASSQGGDRVETEAFF.

V and J are TRBV7-9 and TRBJ2-6; perhaps TRBD1 as D (5 bases). Germline values: CDR1 SEHNR, CDR2 FQNEAQ (reference sequence). Trimming cost V 2 bases and J 2 bases, with 10 bases left between them. This CDR3 region has 16 residues. Here the CDR3 DNA reads TGTGCCAGCAGCTTAATAAGGGGCCCTGGGGCCAACGTCCTGACTTTC. Translation gives CASSLIRGPGANVLTF.

The chain couples TRBV4-3 to TRBJ1-3; D is uncertain. The V end lost 0 bases, the J end lost 9 bases, and 9 bases lay between the germline ends. Germline V gene sequence: CDR1 LGHNA, CDR2 YSLEER. The CDR3 length is 13 residues. CDR3: CASSQDWGGTIYF. The CDR3 nucleotides read TGCGCCAGCAGCCAAGATTGGGGAGGCACCATATATTTT.

The chain has TRBV30 and TRBJ2-5, with 7 nucleotides matching TRBD1. The DNA matches TRBJ2-7 better at its end, which makes the J call doubtful. CDR1 is GTSNPN, CDR2 SVGIG, per germline (reference sequence). CDR3 size: 15 residues. The CDR3 bases are TGTGCCTGGAAGGCAGGGGGAAGGAAGAGTTACGAGCAGTACTTC. It encodes CAWKAGGRKSYEQYF.

The chain uses TRBV15 and TRBJ2-7, with D tentatively TRBD2 (5 bases). The V gene lost 1 base and the J gene lost 0 bases, with 10 bases spanning the gap. CDR3 length: 15 residues. Germline lookup yields CDR1 LNHNV and CDR2 YYDKDF (reference sequence). CDR3 DNA: TGTGCCACCAGCAGAGGAGGGAGTTACTCCTACGAGCAGTACTTC. This translates into CATSRGGSYSYEQYF.

In its sample, this clone was seen once. The chain carries TRBV5-1 and TRBJ2-5; TRBD1 matches at 7 bases. The V gene end was trimmed by 4 bases and the J gene end by 3 bases; junction bases not matched to a gene: 9. Germline CDR1 and CDR2: SGHRS and YFSETQ. The CDR3 runs 15 residues. The CDR3: CASSHVQGNEETQYF. The CDR3 nucleotides are TGCGCCAGCAGCCACGTACAGGGGAATGAAGAGACCCAGTACTTC.

The CDR3 DNA is TGTGCCAGCAGCTCCCTAGCGGGGGAGCTCACAGATACGCAGTATTTT. Translating it yields CASSSLAGELTDTQYF. The chain links TRBV11-2 to TRBJ2-3, with 10 bases that match TRBD2. The CDR3 has 16 amino acids. V lost 4 bases, J lost 2 bases, and 6 bases stayed unmatched. In germline, CDR1 is SGHAT, CDR2 FQNNGV.

The rearrangement uses TRBV27 and TRBJ2-6; 10 bases line up with TRBD1. Germline assignment: CDR1 MNHEY and CDR2 SMNVEV (reference sequence). V lost 2 bases and J lost 2; bases outside the gene matches: 3. CDR3 length: 17 residues. DNA for the CDR3: TGTGCCAGCAGTTTAAGGGGACAGGGGACTGGGGCCAACGTCCTGACTTTC. It is translated as CASSLRGQGTGANVLTF.

The rearrangement joins TRBV5-5 to TRBJ1-1, with D perhaps matching TRBD1 (5 bases). Trimming took 3 bases from V and 7 from J, leaving 10 bases between them. The CDR3 length is 12 residues. CDR1 and CDR2 from the germline V gene are SGHKS and YYEKEE (reference sequence). CDR3 in amino acids: CASSYAGFEAFF. For the CDR3, the DNA is TGTGCCAGCAGCTATGCAGGGTTTGAAGCTTTCTTT.

V is TRBV7-8 and J is TRBJ2-1; D is possibly TRBD2 (5 bases). The CDR3 is 13 residues long. V was cut by 2 bases and J by 7 bases, with 9 bases left in between. Germline CDR1 SGHVS, CDR2 FQNEAQ. CDR3 region: CASSLYWRNEQFF. CDR3 nucleotide sequence: TGTGCCAGCAGCTTATATTGGAGGAATGAGCAGTTCTTC.

In this sample, this clone turned up once. The chain couples TRBV5-6 to TRBJ1-1; tentatively, D is TRBD1 (6 bases). Germline CDR1 reads SGHDT; CDR2 reads YYEEEE. This CDR3 spans 15 amino acids. V gave up 4 bases and J gave up 7 bases, with 20 bases separating them. The CDR3 coding sequence is TGTGCCAGCAGCCCAGCCAACCCTGACAGGAGTGAAGCTTTCTTT. This sequence encodes CASSPANPDRSEAFF.